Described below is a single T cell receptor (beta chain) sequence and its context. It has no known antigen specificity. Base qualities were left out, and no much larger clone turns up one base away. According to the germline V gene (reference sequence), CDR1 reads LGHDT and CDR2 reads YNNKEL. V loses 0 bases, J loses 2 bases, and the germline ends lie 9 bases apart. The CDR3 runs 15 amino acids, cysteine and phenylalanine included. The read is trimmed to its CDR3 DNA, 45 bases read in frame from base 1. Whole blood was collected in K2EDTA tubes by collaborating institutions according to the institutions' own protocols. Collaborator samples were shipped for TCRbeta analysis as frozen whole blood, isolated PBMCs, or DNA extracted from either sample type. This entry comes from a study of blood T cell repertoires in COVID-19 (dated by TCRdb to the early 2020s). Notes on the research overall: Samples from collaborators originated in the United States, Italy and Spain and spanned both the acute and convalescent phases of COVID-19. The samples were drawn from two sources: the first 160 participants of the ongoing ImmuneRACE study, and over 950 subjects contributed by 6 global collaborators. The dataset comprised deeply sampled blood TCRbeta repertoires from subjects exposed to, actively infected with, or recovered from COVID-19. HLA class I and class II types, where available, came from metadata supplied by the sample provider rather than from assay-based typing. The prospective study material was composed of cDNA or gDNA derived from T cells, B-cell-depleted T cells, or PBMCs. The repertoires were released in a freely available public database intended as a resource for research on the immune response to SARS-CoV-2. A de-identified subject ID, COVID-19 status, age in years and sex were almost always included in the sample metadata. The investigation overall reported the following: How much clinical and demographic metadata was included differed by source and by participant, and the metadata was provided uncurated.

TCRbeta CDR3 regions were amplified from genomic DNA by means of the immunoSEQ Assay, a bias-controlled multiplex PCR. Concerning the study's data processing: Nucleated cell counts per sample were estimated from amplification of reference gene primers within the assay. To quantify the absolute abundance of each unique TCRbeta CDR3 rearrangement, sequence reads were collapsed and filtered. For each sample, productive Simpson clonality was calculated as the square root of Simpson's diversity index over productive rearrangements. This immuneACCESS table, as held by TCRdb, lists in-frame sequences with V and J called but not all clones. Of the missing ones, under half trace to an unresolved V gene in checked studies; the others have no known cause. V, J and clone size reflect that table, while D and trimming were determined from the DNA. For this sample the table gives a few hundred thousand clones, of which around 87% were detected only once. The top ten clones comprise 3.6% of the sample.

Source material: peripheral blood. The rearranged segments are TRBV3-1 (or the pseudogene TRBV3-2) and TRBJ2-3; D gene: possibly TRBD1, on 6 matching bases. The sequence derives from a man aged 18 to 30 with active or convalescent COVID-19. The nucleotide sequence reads TGTGCCAGCAGCCAAGAGAGGGACACCACAGATACGCAGTATTTT. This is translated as CASSQERDTTDTQYF.